This entry features one T cell receptor (beta chain) sequence. Using immunoSEQ multiplex PCR, the repertoire was profiled, and TCRdb retains in-frame clones only, with some absent. The sample holds about 60,000 clones, approximately 84% seen once. The sample comes from a study of blood T cell repertoires in COVID-19. Study summary: From T cells, B-cell-depleted T cells, or PBMCs came the material, which was cDNA or gDNA.

This CDR3 region has 13 residues. Per germline, CDR1 GTSNPN and CDR2 SVGIG (reference sequence). The V and J ends lost 2 bases and 9 bases respectively, with 14 bases between them. The source is a man in his sixties or seventies with active COVID-19. The chain recombines TRBV30 with TRBJ2-1; tentatively, D is TRBD1 (6 bases). Specimen: peripheral blood. For the CDR3, the DNA is TGTGCCTGGAGTAAACGGAGAGGGGGTGAGCAGTTCTTC. Translating it yields CAWSKRRGGEQFF.